These 25 T cell receptor beta chains came from one sample sequenced in a study of blood T cell repertoires in COVID-19. Assay: immunoSEQ multiplex PCR; the TCRdb copy retains only in-frame clones and omits some. This table holds around 430,000 clones, about 91% found once. Material for sequencing was peripheral blood. These receptors were obtained from a woman between 45 and 60 years old with COVID-19, enrolled during active disease.

This clone was seen a handful of times. This chain uses TRBV28 with TRBJ1-2, with a possible D match to TRBD1 (6 bases). The CDR3 totals 13 residues. Germline V CDR1 and CDR2: MDHEN, SYDVKM. Trimming removed 6 bases from V and 3 bases from J, with 11 bases in between. Here the CDR3 DNA reads TGTGCCAGCAGGTACAGGGCCGACTATGGCTACACCTTC. Protein: CASRYRADYGYTF.

V gene TRBV6-5 combines with J gene TRBJ1-5, with D possibly TRBD1 on 6 matching bases. Trimming took 7 bases from V and 3 from J, leaving 13 bases between them. The length of the CDR3 is 14 residues. CDR1 is MNHEY and CDR2 is SVGAGI in the germline V gene. The CDR3 coding sequence is TGTGCCAGCACCCCGACAGGCCCCAATCAGCCCCAGCATTTT. This encodes CASTPTGPNQPQHF.

V usage is TRBV28 and J usage is TRBJ2-1; TRBD2 aligns across 12 bases. This CDR3 contains 16 residues. The germline gives CDR1 MDHEN, CDR2 SYDVKM. V dropped 7 bases and J dropped 4; count of bases not matched to a gene: 8. The CDR3 reads CASNMASGGAYNEQFF. The CDR3 nucleotides are TGTGCCAGCAATATGGCTAGCGGGGGGGCTTACAATGAGCAGTTCTTC.

The J gene is TRBJ1-2, the V gene TRBV29-1; 7 bases are shared with TRBD1. V shed 0 bases and J 5 bases; nucleotides not matched to a gene: 6. The CDR3 covers 14 residues. Germline CDR1 SQVTM, CDR2 ANQGSEA. CDR3: CSVEDQGRGYGYTF. Here the CDR3 DNA reads TGCAGCGTTGAAGATCAAGGCAGGGGGTATGGCTACACCTTC.

The gene calls are TRBV28 and TRBJ1-2; D gene unclear. Trimming left V 5 bases short and J 4 bases short, with 11 bases between. The CDR3 is 13 amino acids. Germline CDR1 and CDR2: MDHEN and SYDVKM. The CDR3 loop is CASSPTDTYGYTF. For the CDR3, the DNA is TGTGCCAGCAGTCCCACAGATACCTATGGCTACACCTTC.

The chain carries TRBV15 and TRBJ2-3; 7 nucleotides align to TRBD1. This CDR3 spans 14 amino acids. V gave up 5 bases and J gave up 2 bases; unmatched junction bases: 4. Per germline, CDR1 LNHNV and CDR2 YYDKDF (reference sequence). CDR3 amino acids: CATSPGQITDTQYF. DNA for the CDR3: TGTGCCACCAGCCCGGGACAGATCACAGATACGCAGTATTTT.

The rearrangement links TRBV3-1 (or the pseudogene TRBV3-2) to TRBJ1-3; D unclear. The CDR3 length is 14 residues. The germline gives CDR1 LGHDT, CDR2 YNNKEL (reference sequence). V gave up 1 base and J gave up 4 bases, with 8 bases separating them. CDR3 DNA: TGTGCCAGCAGCCAAGCTGGGCAGGGAAACACCATATATTTT. Protein: CASSQAGQGNTIYF.

The CDR3 here is CASSPASSYNSPLHF. As DNA, the CDR3 is TGTGCCAGCAGCCCCGCGAGCTCCTATAATTCACCCCTCCACTTT. This chain connects TRBV27 to TRBJ1-6; D not resolved. CDR1 is MNHEY, CDR2 SMNVEV, per germline (reference sequence). This CDR3 comprises 15 residues. Trimming cost V 6 bases and J 0 bases, with 9 bases left between them.

The table lists this clone with a few counts. The chain couples TRBV28 to TRBJ1-4; weak D call: TRBD1 (5 bases). Trimming took 2 bases from V and 3 from J, leaving 10 bases between them. The CDR3 has 15 residues. Germline CDR1 MDHEN, CDR2 SYDVKM. The chain's CDR3 is CASSLGGGANEKLFF. CDR3 nucleotides: TGTGCCAGCAGTTTAGGGGGGGGAGCTAATGAAAAACTGTTTTTT.

The genes are TRBV5-1 and TRBJ1-6; 8 bases line up with TRBD1. Trimming cost V 2 bases and J 0 bases; bases outside gene matches: 4. CDR1 and CDR2 (germline): SGHRS, YFSETQ. The CDR3 runs 17 residues. CDR3 sequence (DNA): TGCGCCAGCAGCTTCACAGGGGGACCCTCCTATAATTCACCCCTCCACTTT. This translates into CASSFTGGPSYNSPLHF.

The chain uses TRBV7-2 and TRBJ1-1; a weak D match, TRBD1 (5 bases). The CDR3 covers 15 residues. Looked up from germline, CDR1 is SGHTA and CDR2 is FQGNSA. Trimming left V 1 base short and J 1 base short, with 10 bases between. CDR3 residues: CASSLVAGQNTEAFF. The CDR3 DNA is TGTGCCAGCAGCTTAGTAGCCGGACAGAACACTGAAGCTTTCTTT.

This clone came up once. This chain connects TRBV2 to TRBJ2-1; 7 bases are a match to TRBD1. Germline V CDR1 and CDR2: SNHLY, FYNNEI. The CDR3 contains 13 residues. The V and J ends lost 9 bases and 4 bases, in that order; junction bases with no gene match: 6. CDR3 nucleotides: TGTGCCAGTGGACAGGATCAATACAATGAGCAGTTCTTC. Its protein product is CASGQDQYNEQFF.

V is TRBV28 and J is TRBJ2-2, with D perhaps TRBD1 (5 bases). Deletions cut 6 bases from V and 2 bases from J, with 13 bases between. The CDR3 consists of 15 residues. CDR1 is MDHEN and CDR2 is SYDVKM in the germline V gene. The chain's CDR3 is CASSRPGLNTGELFF. The CDR3 region has the DNA TGTGCCAGCAGCCGACCAGGGCTAAACACCGGGGAGCTGTTTTTT.

The chain employs TRBV19 and TRBJ1-1; 9 bases agree with TRBD1. The CDR3 runs 14 residues. Germline loops: CDR1 LNHDA, CDR2 SQIVND (reference sequence). Trimming removed 5 bases from V and 4 bases from J; junction bases left unmatched: 5. The CDR3 sequence: CASSARDRATEAFF. In DNA form, the CDR3 reads TGTGCCAGTAGTGCCCGGGACAGGGCCACTGAAGCTTTCTTT.

The J gene is TRBJ1-5, the V gene TRBV5-1; 7 nucleotides line up with TRBD1. J was trimmed by 4 bases and V by 3 bases; bases with no gene match: 7. CDR1 is SGHRS and CDR2 is YFSETQ in the germline V gene. The CDR3 is 15 residues long. The CDR3 bases are TGCGCCAGCAGCTGGGGGGACAGCCGTAATCAGCCCCAGCATTTT. Translation gives CASSWGDSRNQPQHF. The whole variable domain, remainder taken from reference TRBV5-1 and TRBJ1-5, is KAGVTQTPRYLIKTRGQQVTLSCSPISGHRSVSWYQQTPGQGLQFLFEYFSETQRNKGNFPGRFSGRQFSNSRSEMNVSTLELGDSALYLCASSWGDSRNQPQHFGDGTRLSIL.

The genes are TRBV30 and TRBJ2-5; 10 bases align to TRBD1. Germline V gives CDR1 GTSNPN, CDR2 SVGIG (reference sequence). Trimming at V came to 1 base and at J to 0 bases, leaving 5 bases not matched to a gene. The CDR3 is 16 residues long. CDR3 sequence reads: CAWSETGQGYQETQYF. CDR3 nucleotides: TGTGCCTGGAGTGAGACGGGACAGGGGTACCAAGAGACCCAGTACTTC.

The chain combines TRBV3-1 (or the pseudogene TRBV3-2) with TRBJ1-2, with D possibly matching TRBD1 (5 bases). The V gene's germline CDR1 is LGHDT and CDR2 YNNKEL (reference sequence). Trimming removed 4 bases from V and 8 bases from J, with 17 bases in between. CDR3 length equals 14 residues. CDR3 nucleotide sequence: TGTGCCAGCAGCCTGTTAGGGGTCGGCGGAGGCTACACCTTC. As protein: CASSLLGVGGGYTF.

This clone was detected once. The CDR3 reads CSASLPGQASDTQYF. The CDR3 DNA reads as TGCAGTGCTAGTCTGCCGGGACAGGCATCAGATACGCAGTATTTT. The chain couples TRBV20-1 to TRBJ2-3; 8 bases map to TRBD1. Germline CDR1 is DFQATT and CDR2 is SNEGSKA (reference sequence). V lost 3 bases and J lost 4; bases outside the gene matches: 9. The CDR3 extends over 15 amino acids.

This clone was observed a handful of times. The chain links TRBV5-4 to TRBJ2-1, with D possibly being TRBD1 (5 bases). V lost 4 bases and J lost 5, with 7 bases in between. The germline V gene has CDR1 SGHNT and CDR2 YYREEE (reference sequence). This CDR3 region has 12 residues. CDR3 nucleotides: TGTGCCAGCAGCCCGGACAACAATGAGCAGTTCTTC. Its translation: CASSPDNNEQFF.

V usage is TRBV13 and J usage is TRBJ1-4; D is perhaps TRBD1 (5 bases). V lost 0 bases and J lost 7, with 9 bases in between. Germline CDR1 is PRHDT and CDR2 is FYEKMQ (reference sequence). The CDR3 is 14 residues long. CDR3 in DNA: TGTGCCAGCAGCTTAGGCAGGGAGGGTGAAAAACTGTTTTTT. Amino acid sequence: CASSLGREGEKLFF.

The rearrangement joins TRBV28 to TRBJ2-1, with D maybe TRBD2 (6 bases). CDR1 and CDR2 (germline): MDHEN, SYDVKM. CDR3 size: 13 residues. The V gene lost 7 bases and the J gene lost 3 bases, with 10 bases spanning the gap. The CDR3, as DNA: TGTGCCAGCACGGGAGACAGCTACAATGAGCAGTTCTTC. The encoded protein is CASTGDSYNEQFF.

The chain recombines TRBV27 with TRBJ1-5; D gene uncertain. Germline loops: CDR1 MNHEY, CDR2 SMNVEV (reference sequence). The germline V and J ends were trimmed by 5 bases and 5 bases, with 16 bases remaining between them. The CDR3 totals 15 residues. CDR3 nucleotide sequence: TGTGCCAGCAGTCTTTGGGAGGCAGCCGATCAGCCCCAGCATTTT. Translated, it gives CASSLWEAADQPQHF.

The V and J genes are TRBV7-9 and TRBJ1-3, with TRBD1 as a possible D gene (6 bases). Germline V gives CDR1 SEHNR, CDR2 FQNEAQ (reference sequence). The V end was cut by 8 bases, the J end by 4 bases, with 12 bases between. The CDR3 length is 13 residues. The CDR3 spells CASSQGQGNTIYF. CDR3 nucleotide sequence: TGTGCCAGCTCTCAGGGGCAAGGAAACACCATATATTTT.

V gene TRBV5-6 combines with J gene TRBJ1-2; D is possibly TRBD1 (5 bases). The CDR3 totals 16 residues. V was pared by 0 bases and J by 2 bases, with 14 bases between. The V gene's germline CDR1 is SGHDT and CDR2 YYEEEE. CDR3 sequence reads: CASSLDSWYRNYGYTF. The CDR3 region has the DNA TGTGCCAGCAGCTTGGACTCATGGTACAGGAACTATGGCTACACCTTC.

The chain carries TRBV6-4 and TRBJ2-3; unclear D gene. Per the germline V gene, CDR1 is MRHNA and CDR2 is SNTAGT. CDR3 length: 15 amino acids. V shed 0 bases and J shed 1 base, with 8 bases lying between them. The CDR3 region is CASSDSSQGTDTQYF. CDR3 in DNA: TGTGCCAGCAGTGACTCGAGTCAGGGCACAGATACGCAGTATTTT.